This T cell receptor beta chain was sequenced in a study of cytomegalovirus exposure and HLA in healthy donors. Regarding the study as a whole: In a later analysis, the majority of CMV-associated beta chains seemingly showed HLA restriction. After further analysis at a later stage, roughly 15,000 TCR beta sequences were associated with HLA alleles at 0.05 false discovery rate.

The CDR3 is made up of 12 amino acids. Germline V gene data show CDR1 as MNHEY and CDR2 as SMNVEV (reference sequence). Trimming took off 8 bases at V and 4 bases at J, with 11 bases between the two ends. Researchers ran the PCR with 60 Vbeta and 13 Jbeta primers. TCRdb's copy holds only in-frame clones and misses some; the assay was immunoSEQ multiplex PCR. The sample has around 110,000 clones, under 90% seen once. Remarks on this clone: Its specificity is unknown.

This receptor was taken from a woman between 25 and 40 years old in good health and CMV-seronegative. This sequence joins TRBV27 and TRBJ2-5; maybe TRBD2 (6 bases). Input material: PBMCs. The chain's CDR3 is CASPRGRETQYF. CDR3 in DNA: TGTGCCAGCCCTCGGGGGAGAGAGACCCAGTACTTC.